Sequencing of this T cell receptor beta chain was carried out in a study of blood T cell repertoires in COVID-19 (dated by TCRdb to between 2020 and 2021). Background on the whole study: Collaborator samples came from the United States, Italy and Spain and covered acute and convalescent phases of COVID-19. The prospective study material was composed of cDNA or gDNA derived from T cells, B-cell-depleted T cells, or PBMCs. Deeply sampled blood TCRbeta repertoires from subjects exposed to, actively infected with, or recovered from COVID-19 were included in the dataset. The repertoires were made available in a free public database intended to serve as a resource for research on the immune response to SARS-CoV-2. The samples were drawn from two sources: the first 160 participants of the ongoing ImmuneRACE study, and over 950 subjects contributed by 6 global collaborators. Nearly every sample came with metadata listing a de-identified subject ID, COVID-19 status, age in years and sex. Where available, HLA class I and class II types were obtained from metadata supplied by the sample provider rather than from assay-based typing.

For CDR1 and CDR2, the germline V gene (reference sequence) lists LNHDA and SQIVND. The CDR3 has 12 amino acids, counting the end cysteine and phenylalanine. Only CDR3 DNA is held: 36 bases, read in frame from base 1. Trimming costs V 7 bases and J 8 bases, and their ends lie 14 bases apart. Collaborating institutions collected whole blood in K2EDTA tubes following their own protocols. Collaborator samples were shipped for TCRbeta analysis as frozen whole blood, isolated PBMCs, or DNA extracted from either sample type. What the authors observed across the whole study: The amount of clinical and demographic metadata varied by source and participant and was provided uncurated.

Points on this clone: The target of this receptor is not known. No much larger clone is present one base from it, and per-base qualities are unavailable.

TCRbeta CDR3 regions were amplified from genomic DNA using the immunoSEQ Assay, a bias-controlled multiplex PCR. The authors' analysis ran thus. Within the assay, amplification of reference gene primers was used to estimate how many nucleated cells each sample contained. Sequence reads were collapsed and filtered to measure the absolute abundance of every unique TCRbeta CDR3 rearrangement. For each sample, productive Simpson clonality was calculated by taking the square root of Simpson's diversity index across productive rearrangements. Here the immuneACCESS table is served through TCRdb, limited to in-frame sequences with V and J called. Missing clones are a known gap in these copies; in checked studies unresolved V genes cover under half, and the rest lacks a known reason. V and J calls and clone size follow that table, whereas D and trimming were derived from the DNA. Present in this sample are about 23,000 clones, about nine tenths of which were seen just once. In total, the top ten clones hold 18% of the sample.

The receptor's source is a human donor in a cohort sampled during active COVID-19. In this chain, TRBV19 is recombined with TRBJ1-2, with the D segment identity uncertain. Source material: peripheral blood. The CDR3 reads CASTGAIRGYTF. Read as DNA, the sequence is TGTGCCAGTACAGGCGCCATTCGGGGCTACACCTTC.